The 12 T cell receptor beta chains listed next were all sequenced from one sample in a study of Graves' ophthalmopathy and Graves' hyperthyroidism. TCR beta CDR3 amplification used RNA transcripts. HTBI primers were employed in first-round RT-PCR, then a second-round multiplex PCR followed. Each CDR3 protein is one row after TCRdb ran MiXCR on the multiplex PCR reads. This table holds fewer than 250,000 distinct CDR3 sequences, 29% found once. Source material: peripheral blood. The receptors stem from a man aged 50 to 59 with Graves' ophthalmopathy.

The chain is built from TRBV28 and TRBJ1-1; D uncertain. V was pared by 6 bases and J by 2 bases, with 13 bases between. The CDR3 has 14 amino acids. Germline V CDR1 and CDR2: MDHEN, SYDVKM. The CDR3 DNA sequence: TGTGCCAGCAGCCCGACCCCTCTAAACACTGAAGCTTTCTTT. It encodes CASSPTPLNTEAFF.

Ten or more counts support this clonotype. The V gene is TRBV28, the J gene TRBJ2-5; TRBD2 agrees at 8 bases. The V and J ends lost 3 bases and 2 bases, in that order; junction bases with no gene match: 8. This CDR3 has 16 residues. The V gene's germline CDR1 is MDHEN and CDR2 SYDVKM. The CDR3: CASSLPGGRGQETQYF. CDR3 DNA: TGTGCCAGCAGTTTGCCGGGAGGGCGGGGGCAAGAGACCCAGTACTTC.

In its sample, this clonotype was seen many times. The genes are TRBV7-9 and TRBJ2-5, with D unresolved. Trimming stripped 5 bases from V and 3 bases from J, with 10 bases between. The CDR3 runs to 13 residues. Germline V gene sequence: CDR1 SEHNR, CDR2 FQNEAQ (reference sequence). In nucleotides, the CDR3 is TGTGCCAGCAGCCCCCAAATGGAAGAGACCCAGTACTTC. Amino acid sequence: CASSPQMEETQYF.

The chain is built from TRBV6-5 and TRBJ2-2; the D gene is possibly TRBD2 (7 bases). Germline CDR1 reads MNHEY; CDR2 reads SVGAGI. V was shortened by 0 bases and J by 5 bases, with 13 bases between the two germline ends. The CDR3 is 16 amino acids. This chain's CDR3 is CASSYSGGRRTGELFF. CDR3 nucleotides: TGTGCCAGCAGTTACTCCGGGGGGCGACGGACCGGGGAGCTGTTTTTT.

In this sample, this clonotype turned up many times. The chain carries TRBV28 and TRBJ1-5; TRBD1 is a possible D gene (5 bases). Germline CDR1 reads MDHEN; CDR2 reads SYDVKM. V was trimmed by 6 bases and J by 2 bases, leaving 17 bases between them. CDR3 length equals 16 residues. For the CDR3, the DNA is TGTGCCAGCAGCGGAACTCAGGGAGTACGCAATCAGCCCCAGCATTTT. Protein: CASSGTQGVRNQPQHF.

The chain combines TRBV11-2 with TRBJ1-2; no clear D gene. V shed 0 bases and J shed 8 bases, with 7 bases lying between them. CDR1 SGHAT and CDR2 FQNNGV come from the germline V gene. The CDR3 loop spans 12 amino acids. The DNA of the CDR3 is TGTGCCAGCAGCTTAGAGCGGTTGGGCTACACCTTC. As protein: CASSLERLGYTF.

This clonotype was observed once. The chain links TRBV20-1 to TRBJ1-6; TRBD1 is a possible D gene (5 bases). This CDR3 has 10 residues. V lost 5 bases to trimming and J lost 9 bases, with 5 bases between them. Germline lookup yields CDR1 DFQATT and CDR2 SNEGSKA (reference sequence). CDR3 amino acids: CSAGGSPLHF. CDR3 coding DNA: TGCAGTGCTGGGGGTTCACCCCTCCACTTT.

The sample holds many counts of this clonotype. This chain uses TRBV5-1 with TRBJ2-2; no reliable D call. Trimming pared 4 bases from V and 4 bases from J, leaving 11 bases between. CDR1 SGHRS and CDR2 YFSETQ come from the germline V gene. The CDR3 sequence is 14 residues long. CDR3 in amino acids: CASSGSGLTGELFF. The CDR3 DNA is TGCGCCAGCAGCGGCTCCGGTCTCACCGGGGAGCTGTTTTTT.

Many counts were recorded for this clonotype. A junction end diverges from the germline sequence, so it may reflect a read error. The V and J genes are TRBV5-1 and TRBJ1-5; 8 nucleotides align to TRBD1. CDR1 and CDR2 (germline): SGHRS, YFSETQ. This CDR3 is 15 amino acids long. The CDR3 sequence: CASSWGSGGKQPQHF. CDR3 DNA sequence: TGCGCCAGCAGCTGGGGGTCAGGGGGCAAGCAGCCCCAGCATTTT.

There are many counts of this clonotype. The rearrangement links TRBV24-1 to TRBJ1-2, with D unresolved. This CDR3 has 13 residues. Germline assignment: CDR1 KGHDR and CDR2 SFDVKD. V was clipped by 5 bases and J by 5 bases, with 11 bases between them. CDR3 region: CATSGRPYYGYTF. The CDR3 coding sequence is TGTGCCACCAGTGGGAGGCCCTATTATGGCTACACCTTC.

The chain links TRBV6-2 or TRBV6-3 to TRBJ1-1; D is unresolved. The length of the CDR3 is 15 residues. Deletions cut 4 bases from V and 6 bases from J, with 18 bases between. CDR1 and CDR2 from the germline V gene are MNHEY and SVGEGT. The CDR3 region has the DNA TGTGCCAGCAGTTCGGACCTGCGGGTTTTCTCTGAAGCTTTCTTT. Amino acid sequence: CASSSDLRVFSEAFF.

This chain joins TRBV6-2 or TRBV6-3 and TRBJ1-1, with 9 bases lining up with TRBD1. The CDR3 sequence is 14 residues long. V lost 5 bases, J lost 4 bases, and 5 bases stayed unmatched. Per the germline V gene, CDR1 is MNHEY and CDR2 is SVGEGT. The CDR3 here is CASSDRGVITEAFF. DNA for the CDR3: TGTGCCAGCAGTGACAGGGGGGTCATCACTGAAGCTTTCTTT.